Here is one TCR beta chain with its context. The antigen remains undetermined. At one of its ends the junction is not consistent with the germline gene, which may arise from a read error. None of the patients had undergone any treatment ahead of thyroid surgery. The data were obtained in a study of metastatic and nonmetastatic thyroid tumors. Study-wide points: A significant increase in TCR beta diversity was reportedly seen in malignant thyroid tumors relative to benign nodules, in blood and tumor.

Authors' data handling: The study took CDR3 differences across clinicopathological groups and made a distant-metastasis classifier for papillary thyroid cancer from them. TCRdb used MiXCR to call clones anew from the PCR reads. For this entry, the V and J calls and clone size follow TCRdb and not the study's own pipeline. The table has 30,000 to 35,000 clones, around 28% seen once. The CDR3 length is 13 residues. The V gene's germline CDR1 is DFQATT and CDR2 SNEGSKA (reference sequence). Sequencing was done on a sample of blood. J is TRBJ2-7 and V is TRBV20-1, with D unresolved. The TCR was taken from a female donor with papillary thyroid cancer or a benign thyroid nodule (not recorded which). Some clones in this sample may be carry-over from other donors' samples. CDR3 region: CGARDRLSYEQYF. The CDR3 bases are TGTGGTGCTAGAGATCGCCTTTCCTACGAGCAGTACTTC.